This TCR beta chain is drawn from a study of CD8 T cells in Susac syndrome. Study overall: Intravenous immunoglobulin alone or corticosteroids were being given to patients with Susac syndrome at blood draw, unless they were therapy-naive. Points from the study as a whole: The study admitted that it had a relatively small number of individuals in its TCR sequencing and HLA analysis. The CD4+ T cell repertoires of Susac syndrome were found to show no clonal expansion.

A note on this clonotype: The antigen is not known.

V was clipped by 6 bases and J by 5 bases; unmatched bases: 10. The length of the CDR3 is 16 residues. Per the germline V gene, CDR1 is DFQATT and CDR2 is SNEGSKA (reference sequence). Patients with Susac syndrome showed fulfilment of recently defined diagnostic criteria for definite or probable disease. After extraction with the RNeasy kit, about 0.5 to 1 ug of the RNA was reverse transcribed using random hexamers. TCRdb recomputed calls from the immunoSEQ multiplex PCR reads with MiXCR, one row per CDR3 protein. This sample has roughly 140,000 distinct CDR3 sequences, with approximately 95% found just once.

Source material: CD4+ T cells from PBMCs. This clonotype was obtained from a human donor with Susac syndrome. The rearrangement links TRBV20-1 to TRBJ2-1; TRBD2 matches at 13 bases. CDR3 loop: CSASRPGLAGHNEQFF. DNA of the CDR3: TGCAGTGCAAGCCGACCGGGACTAGCGGGGCACAATGAGCAGTTCTTC.